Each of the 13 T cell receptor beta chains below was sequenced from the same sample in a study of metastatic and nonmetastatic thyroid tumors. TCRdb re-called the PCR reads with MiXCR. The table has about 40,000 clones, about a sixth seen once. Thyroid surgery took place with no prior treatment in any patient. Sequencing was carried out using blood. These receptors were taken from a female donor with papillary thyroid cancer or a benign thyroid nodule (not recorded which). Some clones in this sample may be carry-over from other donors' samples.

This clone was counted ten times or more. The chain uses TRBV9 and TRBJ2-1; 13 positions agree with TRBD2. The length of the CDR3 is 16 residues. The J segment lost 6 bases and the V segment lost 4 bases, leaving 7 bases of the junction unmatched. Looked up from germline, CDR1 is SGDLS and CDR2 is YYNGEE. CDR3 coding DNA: TGTGCCAGCAGCTCCACTGGACTAGCGGGGGCCAATGAGCAGTTCTTC. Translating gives CASSSTGLAGANEQFF.

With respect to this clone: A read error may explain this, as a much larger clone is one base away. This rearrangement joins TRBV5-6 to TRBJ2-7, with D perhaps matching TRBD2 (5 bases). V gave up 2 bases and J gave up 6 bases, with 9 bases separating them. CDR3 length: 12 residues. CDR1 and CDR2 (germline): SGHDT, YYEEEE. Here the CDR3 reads CASSFEGSEQYF. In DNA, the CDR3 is TGTGCCAGCAGCTTTGAGGGTAGCGAGCAGTACTTC.

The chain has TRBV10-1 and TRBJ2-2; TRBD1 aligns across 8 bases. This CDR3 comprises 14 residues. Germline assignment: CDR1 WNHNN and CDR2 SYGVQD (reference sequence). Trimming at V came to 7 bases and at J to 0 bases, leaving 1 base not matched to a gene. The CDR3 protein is CASTDRANTGELFF. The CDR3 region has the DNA TGCGCCAGCACGGACAGGGCGAACACCGGGGAGCTGTTTTTT.

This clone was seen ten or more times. The CDR3 here is CASSLSGSSWGSNQPQHF. CDR3 nucleotides: TGTGCCAGCAGTTTAAGCGGGTCCTCATGGGGGAGCAATCAGCCCCAGCATTTT. The chain has TRBV28 and TRBJ1-5; a possible D gene is TRBD1 (5 bases). Germline V CDR1 and CDR2: MDHEN, SYDVKM. The germline V and J ends were trimmed by 2 bases and 1 base, with 18 bases remaining between them. The length of the CDR3 is 18 residues. The full variable domain, in which reference TRBV28 and TRBJ1-5 provide the parts outside the CDR3, is DVKVTQSSRYLVKRTGEKVFLECVQDMDHENMFWYRQDPGLGLRLIYFSYDVKMKEKGDIPEGYSVSREKKERFSLILESASTNQTSMYLCASSLSGSSWGSNQPQHFGDGTRLSIL.

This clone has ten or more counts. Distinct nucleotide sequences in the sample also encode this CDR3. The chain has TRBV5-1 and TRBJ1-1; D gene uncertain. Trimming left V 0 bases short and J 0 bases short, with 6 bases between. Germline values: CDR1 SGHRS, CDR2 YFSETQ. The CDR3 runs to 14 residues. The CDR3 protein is CASSLVGVNTEAFF. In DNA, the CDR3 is TGCGCCAGCAGCTTGGTCGGAGTGAACACTGAAGCTTTCTTT.

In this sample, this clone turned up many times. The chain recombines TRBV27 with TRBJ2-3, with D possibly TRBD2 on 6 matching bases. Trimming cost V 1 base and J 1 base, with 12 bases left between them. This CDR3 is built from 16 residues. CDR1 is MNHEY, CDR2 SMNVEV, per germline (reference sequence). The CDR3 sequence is CASSLYLASGTDTQYF. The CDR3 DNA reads TGTGCCAGCAGTTTATATTTGGCTAGCGGCACAGATACGCAGTATTTT.

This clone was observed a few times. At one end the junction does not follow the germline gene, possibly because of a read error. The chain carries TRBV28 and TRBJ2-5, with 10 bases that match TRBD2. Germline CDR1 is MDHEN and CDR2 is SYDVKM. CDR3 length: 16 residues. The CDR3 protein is CAISWRLTSGQETQYF. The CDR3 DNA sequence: TGTGCCATCAGTTGGCGGCTGACTAGCGGGCAAGAGACCCAGTACTTC.

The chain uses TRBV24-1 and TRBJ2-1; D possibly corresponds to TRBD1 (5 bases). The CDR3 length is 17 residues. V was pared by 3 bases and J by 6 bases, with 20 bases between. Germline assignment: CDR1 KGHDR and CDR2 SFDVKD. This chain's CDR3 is CATSDTRTNQGGNEQFF. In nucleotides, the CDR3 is TGTGCCACCAGTGATACCCGGACAAATCAGGGTGGCAATGAGCAGTTCTTC.

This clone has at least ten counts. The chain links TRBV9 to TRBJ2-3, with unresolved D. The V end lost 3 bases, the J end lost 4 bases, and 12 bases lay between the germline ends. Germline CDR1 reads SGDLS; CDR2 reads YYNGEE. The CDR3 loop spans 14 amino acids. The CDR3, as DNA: TGTGCCAGCAGCGCTAGTCCCTTGGCAGATACGCAGTATTTT. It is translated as CASSASPLADTQYF.

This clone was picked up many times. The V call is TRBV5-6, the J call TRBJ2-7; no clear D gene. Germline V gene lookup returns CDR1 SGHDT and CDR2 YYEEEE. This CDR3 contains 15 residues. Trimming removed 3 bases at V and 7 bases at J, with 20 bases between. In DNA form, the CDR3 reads TGTGCCAGCAGCTCGAGACGGACCTACGTCGAGGAGCAGTACTTC. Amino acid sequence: CASSSRRTYVEEQYF. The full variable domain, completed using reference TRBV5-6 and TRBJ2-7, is DAGVTQSPTHLIKTRGQQVTLRCSPKSGHDTVSWYQQALGQGPQFIFQYYEEEERQRGNFPDRFSGHQFPNYSSELNVNALLLGDSALYLCASSSRRTYVEEQYFGPGTRLTVT.

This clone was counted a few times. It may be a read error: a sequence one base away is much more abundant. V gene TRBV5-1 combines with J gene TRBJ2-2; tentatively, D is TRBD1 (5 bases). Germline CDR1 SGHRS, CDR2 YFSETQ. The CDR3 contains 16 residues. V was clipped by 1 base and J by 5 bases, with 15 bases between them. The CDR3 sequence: CASSLFWAGMTGELFF. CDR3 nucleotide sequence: TGCGCCAGCAGCTTGTTCTGGGCAGGGATGACCGGGGAGCTGTTTTTT.

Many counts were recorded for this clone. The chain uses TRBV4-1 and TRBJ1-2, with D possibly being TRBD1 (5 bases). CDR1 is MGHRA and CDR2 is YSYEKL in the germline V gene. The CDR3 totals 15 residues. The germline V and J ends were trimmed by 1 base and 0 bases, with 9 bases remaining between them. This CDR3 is CASSQADSPNYGYTF. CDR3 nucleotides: TGCGCCAGCAGCCAAGCAGACAGCCCTAACTATGGCTACACCTTC.

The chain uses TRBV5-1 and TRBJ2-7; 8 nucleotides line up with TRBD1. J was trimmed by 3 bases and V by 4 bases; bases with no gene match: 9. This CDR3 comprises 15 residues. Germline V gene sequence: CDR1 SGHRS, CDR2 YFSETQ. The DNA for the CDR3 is TGCGCCAGCAGCCAAGATGCCGGACAGGGCTACGAGCAGTACTTC. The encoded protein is CASSQDAGQGYEQYF.